Below, 21 T cell receptor beta chains from the same sample are listed, as sequenced in a study of beta chain features in type 1 diabetes. Broader study findings: When Type 1 diabetes patients were examined, their TCRB CDR3s proved moderately but significantly shorter in all four CD4+ subsets.

Sequencing targeted expressed TCRB transcripts, as all isolated RNA had been reverse transcribed. Sequencing was performed with immunoSEQ multiplex PCR; in TCRdb, only in-frame clones are kept and a portion is missing. This table holds 600,000 to 700,000 clones, 9.5% to 15% found once. These receptors lack a known antigen. The specimen was naive CD4+ T cells from blood. All receptors come from a man aged 25-45 years with type 1 diabetes.

The table lists this clone with a few counts. This chain connects TRBV7-2 to TRBJ2-5; weak D call: TRBD1 (6 bases). Germline loops: CDR1 SGHTA, CDR2 FQGNSA. The CDR3 totals 12 residues. Trimming removed 4 bases at V and 3 bases at J, with 6 bases between. Written as DNA, the CDR3 is TGTGCCAGCAGCTACAGGGAAGAGACCCAGTACTTC. Amino acid sequence: CASSYREETQYF.

This clone has more than one count but fewer than ten. V is TRBV7-2 and J is TRBJ2-2; TRBD1 is a possible D gene (6 bases). The CDR3 contains 14 residues. The V and J ends lost 6 bases and 4 bases respectively, with 12 bases between them. Germline CDR1 reads SGHTA; CDR2 reads FQGNSA. DNA for the CDR3: TGTGCCAGCAGATGGGACAAGGGCACCGGGGAGCTGTTTTTT. This encodes CASRWDKGTGELFF.

This chain's CDR3 is CASSQTGGPNEKLFF. The CDR3 bases are TGTGCCAGCAGCCAAACAGGGGGCCCAAATGAAAAACTGTTTTTT. The rearrangement uses TRBV4-2 and TRBJ1-4; 9 bases agree with TRBD1. The CDR3 extends over 15 amino acids. The junction had 3 bases not matched to a gene; V was cut back by 2 bases and J by 5 bases. Germline V lookup: CDR1 LGHNA, CDR2 YNFKEQ.

Only a few counts were recorded for this clone. This chain links TRBV28 with TRBJ1-2; maybe TRBD1 (6 bases). In germline, CDR1 is MDHEN, CDR2 SYDVKM. The CDR3 has 14 residues. Between the trimmed V and J ends, which lost 5 bases and 4 bases, there was a span of 14 bases. The CDR3 DNA sequence: TGTGCCAGCAGTCTAGGACAGTCCTCCTATGGCTACACCTTC. Amino acid sequence: CASSLGQSSYGYTF.

The chain uses TRBV6-1 and TRBJ1-2, with D hard to call. Germline loops: CDR1 MNHNS, CDR2 SASEGT. V was clipped by 1 base and J by 4 bases, with 13 bases between them. The length of the CDR3 is 15 residues. The CDR3 DNA reads TGTGCCAGCAGTGAAGGAAGGCCGGACTTCTATGGCTACACCTTC. This translates into CASSEGRPDFYGYTF.

This clone was picked up a small number of times. CDR3 nucleotide sequence: TGTGCCAGTACATGGACAGGGCAAGGGACAGATACGCAGTATTTT. This translates into CASTWTGQGTDTQYF. The chain employs TRBV19 and TRBJ2-3; TRBD1 matches at 8 bases. From germline, CDR1 is LNHDA and CDR2 SQIVND (reference sequence). The CDR3 covers 15 residues. J was trimmed by 3 bases and V by 7 bases; bases with no gene match: 9.

V is TRBV6-1 and J is TRBJ1-2; D gene uncertain. CDR1 and CDR2 (germline): MNHNS, SASEGT. V lost 7 bases and J 2 bases, leaving 11 bases between the germline ends. CDR3 length equals 13 residues. CDR3 in DNA: TGTGCCAGCACCGGAAGCCCCAACTATGGCTACACCTTC. As protein: CASTGSPNYGYTF.

The chain combines TRBV14 with TRBJ2-2, with TRBD1 as a possible D gene (5 bases). The V gene's germline CDR1 is SGHDN and CDR2 FVKESK. This CDR3 region has 14 residues. With 4 bases removed from V and 1 base from J, the gap between germline ends came to 7 bases. CDR3 sequence reads: CASSRQGNTGELFF. The CDR3 DNA reads as TGTGCCAGCAGCCGGCAGGGGAACACCGGGGAGCTGTTTTTT. Together with reference TRBV14 and TRBJ2-2, the CDR3 gives the full variable domain: EAGVTQFPSHSVIEKGQTVTLRCDPISGHDNLYWYRRVMGKEIKFLLHFVKESKQDESGMPNNRFLAERTGGTYSTLKVQPAELEDSGVYFCASSRQGNTGELFFGEGSRLTVL.

The chain combines TRBV9 with TRBJ2-3; D gene ambiguous. Germline V gene sequence: CDR1 SGDLS, CDR2 YYNGEE. The CDR3 runs to 16 residues. Trimming left V 1 base short and J 3 bases short, with 15 bases between. CDR3 coding DNA: TGTGCCAGCAGCGTATTCGGGCCGGATACGACAGATACGCAGTATTTT. Encoded protein: CASSVFGPDTTDTQYF.

The rearrangement links TRBV4-3 to TRBJ2-7; 7 bases align to TRBD1. This CDR3 has 16 amino acids. The ends lost 0 bases at V and 1 base at J; junction bases unmatched: 6. Germline-derived CDR1 and CDR2 are LGHNA and YSLEER. The CDR3 DNA reads as TGCGCCAGCAGCCAAGAAGGTCGGGACAGATCCTACGAGCAGTACTTC. This encodes CASSQEGRDRSYEQYF.

This clone has a handful of counts. The chain combines TRBV6-5 with TRBJ2-7; TRBD1 agrees at 9 bases. V gave up 2 bases and J gave up 6 bases; unmatched junction bases: 8. CDR1 MNHEY and CDR2 SVGAGI come from the germline V gene. CDR3 length equals 15 residues. The CDR3 sequence is CASSYTRTGEIEQYF. The CDR3 DNA sequence: TGTGCCAGCAGTTACACCCGGACAGGGGAAATCGAGCAGTACTTC.

The chain couples TRBV28 to TRBJ2-3; D is possibly TRBD1 or TRBD2 (5 bases each). The germline CDR1 and CDR2 sequences are MDHEN and SYDVKM. V shed 5 bases and J shed 1 base, with 10 bases lying between them. The CDR3 runs to 14 residues. CDR3 sequence (DNA): TGTGCCAGCAGTCACCGGGGCGGCACAGATACGCAGTATTTT. The encoded protein is CASSHRGGTDTQYF. Together with reference TRBV28 and TRBJ2-3, the CDR3 gives the full variable domain: DVKVTQSSRYLVKRTGEKVFLECVQDMDHENMFWYRQDPGLGLRLIYFSYDVKMKEKGDIPEGYSVSREKKERFSLILESASTNQTSMYLCASSHRGGTDTQYFGPGTRLTVL.

V usage is TRBV2 and J usage is TRBJ1-5; 9 bases match TRBD1. CDR1 and CDR2 from the germline V gene are SNHLY and FYNNEI. Trimming removed 4 bases from V and 10 bases from J; junction bases left unmatched: 11. The CDR3 is 15 residues long. The CDR3 DNA reads as TGTGCCAGCAGTGTTAGGAGGACAGGGGATCTTCCCCAGCATTTT. Residues: CASSVRRTGDLPQHF.

This sequence joins TRBV30 and TRBJ2-2; D unresolved. Germline assignment: CDR1 GTSNPN and CDR2 SVGIG (reference sequence). This CDR3 spans 13 amino acids. Trimming pared 5 bases from V and 0 bases from J, leaving 7 bases between. This CDR3 is CAWSEANTGELFF. Written as DNA, the CDR3 is TGTGCCTGGTCTGAGGCGAACACCGGGGAGCTGTTTTTT. Full variable domain (remainder filled in from reference TRBV30 and TRBJ2-2): SQTIHQWPATLVQPVGSPLSLECTVEGTSNPNLYWYRQAAGRGLQLLFYSVGIGQISSEVPQNLSASRPQDRQFILSSKKLLLSDSGFYLCAWSEANTGELFFGEGSRLTVL.

This clone turned up a few times. V is TRBV29-1 and J is TRBJ2-7, with 12 bases identical to TRBD1. CDR3 length: 15 residues. CDR1 and CDR2 from the germline V gene are SQVTM and ANQGSEA. The V and J ends lost 2 bases and 4 bases, in that order; junction bases with no gene match: 6. CDR3 residues: CSVERGTGGLYEQYF. DNA of the CDR3: TGCAGCGTTGAAAGAGGGACAGGGGGCCTGTACGAGCAGTACTTC.

The CDR3 DNA reads as TGTGCCAGTAGTATTAAGACCAGCTCCTACGAGCAGTACTTC. It yields the protein CASSIKTSSYEQYF. V is TRBV19 and J is TRBJ2-7; D is uncertain. The V gene's germline CDR1 is LNHDA and CDR2 SQIVND (reference sequence). The V gene lost 3 bases and the J gene lost 0 bases, with 9 bases spanning the gap. The CDR3 totals 14 residues.

The chain joins TRBV11-2 to TRBJ2-1, with 11 bases lining up with TRBD2. CDR3 size: 16 residues. Germline V gives CDR1 SGHAT, CDR2 FQNNGV. V gave up 5 bases and J gave up 7 bases; unmatched junction bases: 10. For the CDR3, the DNA is TGTGCCAGCAGCATCTTTAGCGGGGGGGCCCTAAATGAGCAGTTCTTC. This translates into CASSIFSGGALNEQFF.

This clone was recorded at least ten times. CDR3 in amino acids: CAISETETQYF. The CDR3 DNA sequence: TGTGCCATCAGTGAGACGGAGACCCAGTACTTC. The chain couples TRBV10-3 to TRBJ2-5; D gene ambiguous. V lost 2 bases and J 5 bases, leaving 3 bases between the germline ends. From germline, CDR1 is ENHRY and CDR2 SYGVKD. The CDR3 has 11 residues.

The V gene is TRBV6-6, the J gene TRBJ2-7; D unclear. The CDR3 covers 15 residues. Germline V gene sequence: CDR1 MNHNY, CDR2 SVGAGI (reference sequence). The V and J ends lost 6 bases and 2 bases respectively, with 17 bases between them. The chain's CDR3 is CASSRLALGAYEQYF. The CDR3 DNA reads TGTGCCAGCAGCCGCTTAGCTCTTGGGGCCTACGAGCAGTACTTC.

This sequence joins TRBV5-8 and TRBJ1-1, with 7 bases aligning to TRBD1. Germline CDR1 reads SGHTS; CDR2 reads YDEGEE. This CDR3 has 16 amino acids. After removal of 3 bases from V and 5 bases from J, the junction contained 13 bases not matched to a gene. In DNA, the CDR3 is TGTGCCAGCAGCTGGGCCCCAGGGGGGATGGGGACTGAAGCTTTCTTT. Translated: CASSWAPGGMGTEAFF.

The gene calls are TRBV4-2 and TRBJ2-7, with 8 bases aligning to TRBD1. From germline, CDR1 is LGHNA and CDR2 YNFKEQ. V gave up 2 bases and J gave up 7 bases; unmatched junction bases: 7. The CDR3 is made up of 14 amino acids. Here the CDR3 reads CASSQPDRVGEQYF. DNA of the CDR3: TGTGCCAGCAGCCAACCGGACAGGGTAGGTGAGCAGTACTTC.